Listed below are T cell receptor beta chains from one sample, sequenced in a study of cytomegalovirus exposure and HLA in healthy donors. Clones were sequenced by immunoSEQ multiplex PCR, and TCRdb holds only the in-frame ones, with some missing. The table includes around 120,000 clones, 60% to 80% detected once. Sequences were obtained from PBMCs. The receptors derive from a woman in her sixties or seventies in good health and CMV-seropositive. Each CDR3 is given with its conserved first and last residue. Each record gives: V gene, clone size, J gene, CDR3 protein. The listing skips clone size in some rows; elsewhere it reads once, few, many or a size class.

>TRBV5-1|-|TRBJ1-1
CASSGQGSTEAFF
>TRBV6-1|-|TRBJ1-1
CASSEEWTRQGSNTEAFF
>TRBV20-1|-|TRBJ1-1
CSASPPQGAFF
>TRBV10-3|few|TRBJ1-1
CAISDGTGLVNTEAFF
>TRBV5-6|-|TRBJ1-1
CASSLGQGGEAFF
>TRBV9|-|TRBJ1-1
CASSVGPRIGGPNTEAFF
>TRBV7-2|once|TRBJ2-7
CASSLGLALYEQYF
>TRBV11-2|-|TRBJ2-7
CTSSRQGQGGYEQYF
>TRBV6-1|-|TRBJ1-1
CASSDGHSEAFF
>TRBV13|few|TRBJ1-5
CASSFRGWNQPQHF
>TRBV7-8|-|TRBJ1-1
CASSLATGQWTEAFF
>TRBV6-5|-|TRBJ1-2
CASRKTGIYGYTF
>TRBV30|-|TRBJ2-7
CAWSCPVSYEQYF
>TRBV5-4|-|TRBJ2-2
CASSWTQGRGLGELFF
>TRBV5-1|-|TRBJ1-2
CASSLDQGDYGYTF
>TRBV6-6|few|TRBJ2-3
CASRQISNTDTQYF
>TRBV6-1|-|TRBJ2-3
CASSERGTQGYF
>TRBV5-1|few|TRBJ1-1
CASSLDSPTEAFF
>TRBV5-6|-|TRBJ2-2
CASSLPREGTGELFF
>TRBV5-1|-|TRBJ2-2
CASSTTSGGLNTGELFF
>TRBV4-1|once|TRBJ2-3
CASSQEDREGDTQYF
>TRBV7-3|-|TRBJ2-1
CASSLGRPSYNEQFF
>TRBV13|-|TRBJ2-1
CASSSGTSGGSSYNEQFF
>TRBV7-3|-|TRBJ2-7
CASSFGQGNYEQYF
>TRBV19|-|TRBJ1-5
CASSTYRDQPQHF
>TRBV6-5|-|TRBJ1-6
CASSYSGNDGQGVHF
>TRBV2|once|TRBJ2-2
CASSRTPSTGGQPSGTGELFF
>TRBV18|few|TRBJ2-4
CASSPSRDIQYF
>TRBV4-2|-|TRBJ1-4
CASSPYPGGNEKLFF
>TRBV6-5|-|TRBJ1-3
CASSSPRQGLGNTIYF
>TRBV5-6|-|TRBJ1-5
CASSLAGGGQPQHF
>TRBV6-5|-|TRBJ1-4
CASSYSTGSYEKLFF
>TRBV4-1|-|TRBJ1-4
CASSQDASGGEKLFF
>TRBV10-3|once|TRBJ2-7
CAISGLSSYEQYF
>TRBV13|once|TRBJ2-7
CASSLGHSGEFEGQYF
>TRBV4-2|-|TRBJ1-5
CASSQDREAQPQHF
>TRBV6-5|-|TRBJ2-7
CASSYGTGGYEQYF
>TRBV7-2|-|TRBJ2-5
CASSLNSGKEETQYF
>TRBV6-1|-|TRBJ2-7
CASRNARGQSYEQYF
>TRBV6-5|-|TRBJ1-2
CASSGGQTYGYTF
>TRBV5-1|-|TRBJ2-3
CATRQTGTSTDTQYF
>TRBV7-6|many|TRBJ2-7
CASSRVSTYEQYF
>TRBV5-1|medium-sized|TRBJ1-3
CASSLTGVGNTIYF
>TRBV7-9|few|TRBJ2-7
CASSPSGLAGEQYF
>TRBV5-1|-|TRBJ2-7
CASSLGLDSYEQYF
>TRBV27|-|TRBJ2-7
CASSPLDRRSYEQYF
>TRBV4-2|-|TRBJ2-5
CASSQDGQVQETQYF
>TRBV5-6|-|TRBJ1-2
CASRGEQINYGYTF
>TRBV7-9|-|TRBJ1-2
CASSLAQDRSYTF
>TRBV5-6|-|TRBJ1-1
CASSPGYVNTEAFF
>TRBV2|-|TRBJ1-2
CASSELGGGRGGYTF
>TRBV19|few|TRBJ2-7
CASSPRQGKSEQYF
>TRBV6-5|-|TRBJ1-5
CASSEPPGPQHF
>TRBV4-1|-|TRBJ1-2
CASSQDPAISNYGYTF
>TRBV14|-|TRBJ1-6
CATTSSYNSPLHF
>TRBV7-9|few|TRBJ1-4
CASSLVGAVGEKLFF
>TRBV6-6|-|TRBJ2-3
CASSPAAGLTDTQYF
>TRBV4-1|few|TRBJ1-2
CASSQAPGQGNYGYTF
>TRBV6-4|once|TRBJ1-4
CASSEWTGDEKLFF
>TRBV7-9|-|TRBJ2-5
CASSVRLAGQETQYF